This TCR beta chain was found in a study of OX40 agonist ivuxolimab in advanced cancers. Study context: Patients got intravenous ivuxolimab at 0.01 to 10 mg/kg every 2 weeks. Eligibility rules accepted prior anti-PD-1, anti-PD-L1 or anti-CTLA-4 therapy, and roughly 40% had some.

Findings of the study overall: Antigen specificity of clonally expanded peripheral T cells was not established. Also present in some nonresponders was a low level of normalized T-cell clonal expansion.

Assay used: immunoSEQ multiplex PCR; TCRdb lists only in-frame clones, some missing. The repertoire includes over 25,000 clones, around 79% of them detected once, and approximately 32% sits in the top ten. Regarding this clone: Its antigen remains unidentified.

The clonotype was recovered from an adult with an advanced solid tumor such as melanoma, head and neck, liver or kidney cancer. This sample comprised CD4+ or CD8+ T cells sorted from blood, obtained in a trial of the OX40 agonist ivuxolimab.

CDR3 sequence (DNA): TGTGCCAGCAGTTACTCCGCGGGAGTTGGCTATGGCTACACCTTC. Translated, it gives CASSYSAGVGYGYTF. This chain joins TRBV6-5 and TRBJ1-2; D gene uncertain. Germline values: CDR1 MNHEY, CDR2 SVGAGI. CDR3 length equals 15 residues. V lost 0 bases and J 4 bases, leaving 12 bases between the germline ends.